The present entry profiles one T cell receptor (beta chain) with its context. Its antigen remains unknown. The record originates from a study of cytomegalovirus exposure and HLA in healthy donors. Study-wide results and caveats: Most TCR sequences were uncommon, yet certain public TCRs appeared in many donors. In presence/absence analyses, roughly uniform sequencing depth across donors was assumed. A prior analysis recorded that most TCR beta V segments were productive about 90% or about 30% of the time.

Germline loops: CDR1 MNHEY, CDR2 SVGAGI. The CDR3 spans 15 residues. V gave up 0 bases and J gave up 8 bases; unmatched junction bases: 5. Primers included in the PCR were 60 Vbeta and 13 Jbeta primers. The protocol was immunoSEQ multiplex PCR, while the TCRdb copy is restricted to in-frame clones and leaves out a portion. This table holds 60,000 to 85,000 clones, around 78% found once. The sequencing sample was made of PBMCs. This chain joins TRBV6-5 and TRBJ2-1; 9 nucleotides line up with TRBD2. The sequence was obtained from a man in his forties or fifties in good health and CMV-seronegative. CDR3 sequence: CASSYSAGGRDEQFF. CDR3 DNA sequence: TGTGCCAGCAGTTACTCCGCGGGGGGGCGAGATGAGCAGTTCTTC.